A single sample gave rise to the 13 T cell receptor beta chains below, sequenced in a study of blood T cell repertoires in COVID-19. Here immunoSEQ multiplex PCR was the method, and the copy in TCRdb shows in-frame clones only, minus some. The sample lists 130,000 to 150,000 clones; 70% to 90% were seen once. The sample was peripheral blood. These receptors all stem from a woman aged 55-69 years with COVID-19, enrolled during active disease.

The chain carries TRBV4-3 and TRBJ2-5, with TRBD1 as a possible D gene (5 bases). The CDR3 is 15 residues long. The germline V gene has CDR1 LGHNA and CDR2 YSLEER. V was pared by 0 bases and J by 4 bases, with 12 bases between. The CDR3 nucleotides are TGCGCCAGCAGCCAAGATCTCCAGGGTGGAGAGACCCAGTACTTC. This encodes CASSQDLQGGETQYF.

The genes are TRBV4-1 and TRBJ2-5; 8 bases are a match to TRBD2. Germline CDR1 and CDR2: MGHRA and YSYEKL. The CDR3 totals 20 residues. V lost 4 bases and J lost 3; bases outside the gene matches: 22. This CDR3 is CASSLYHMRIGGEEKETQYF. CDR3 nucleotides: TGCGCCAGCAGCCTATACCATATGAGGATCGGGGGGGAAGAGAAAGAGACCCAGTACTTC.

Only one count was recorded for this clone. The chain links TRBV10-1 to TRBJ2-7, with TRBD1 identical over 8 bases. CDR3 length: 15 amino acids. V dropped 2 bases and J dropped 5; count of bases not matched to a gene: 8. Germline values: CDR1 WNHNN, CDR2 SYGVQD (reference sequence). CDR3 sequence: CASSETSQGADEQYF. DNA of the CDR3: TGCGCCAGCAGTGAGACCAGTCAGGGGGCTGACGAGCAGTACTTC.

The V and J genes are TRBV10-3 and TRBJ2-7; 11 nucleotides line up with TRBD2. Germline V gene lookup returns CDR1 ENHRY and CDR2 SYGVKD. The CDR3 spans 15 residues. The V and J ends lost 4 bases and 5 bases, in that order; junction bases with no gene match: 7. Here the CDR3 DNA reads TGTGCCATCAGTGGGGCTAGCGGGGGGACCAACGAGCAGTACTTC. Translated: CAISGASGGTNEQYF.

The CDR3 spells CASSSGLAGGPFTGELFF. The CDR3 bases are TGTGCCAGCAGCTCGGGACTAGCGGGGGGGCCGTTCACCGGGGAGCTGTTTTTT. The gene calls are TRBV7-9 and TRBJ2-2; 16 bases match TRBD2. Germline V CDR1 and CDR2: SEHNR, FQNEAQ (reference sequence). The CDR3 runs 18 residues. After removal of 4 bases from V and 4 bases from J, the junction contained 6 bases not matched to a gene.

CDR3 bases: TGTGCCAGTAGACACCCGGGACAGAGACGAAATGAGCAGTTCTTC. Residues: CASRHPGQRRNEQFF. The rearrangement uses TRBV19 and TRBJ2-1, with TRBD1 matching 7 bases. This CDR3 has 15 amino acids. Trimming at V came to 6 bases and at J to 7 bases, leaving 12 bases not matched to a gene. The germline V gene encodes CDR1 LNHDA and CDR2 SQIVND (reference sequence). The full variable domain, completed using reference TRBV19 and TRBJ2-1, is DGGITQSPKYLFRKEGQNVTLSCEQNLNHDAMYWYRQDPGQGLRLIYYSQIVNDFQKGDIAEGYSVSREKKESFPLTVTSAQKNPTAFYLCASRHPGQRRNEQFFGPGTRLTVL.

V and J are TRBV7-9 and TRBJ2-1; 7 bases match TRBD2. After removal of 5 bases from V and 9 bases from J, the junction contained 13 bases not matched to a gene. There are 15 residues in the CDR3. Germline CDR1 reads SEHNR; CDR2 reads FQNEAQ (reference sequence). CDR3 bases: TGTGCCAGCAGCCCCCCAAGCGGGATGGGACTTGAGCAGTTCTTC. Translating gives CASSPPSGMGLEQFF.

This chain joins TRBV18 and TRBJ1-2, with D perhaps matching TRBD1 (5 bases). CDR1 is KGHSH, CDR2 LQKENI, per germline. The CDR3 has 18 residues. Trimming stripped 4 bases from V and 7 bases from J, with 28 bases between. Here the CDR3 reads CASSHELRNIRGGGGYTF. In nucleotides, the CDR3 is TGTGCCAGCTCACACGAGCTAAGGAATATAAGGGGCGGCGGTGGCTACACCTTC.

The chain recombines TRBV23-1 with TRBJ1-1; 8 positions match TRBD1. TRBV23-1 is classed as an ORF, of uncertain function. The CDR3 has 17 amino acids. J gave up 7 bases and V 6 bases, and 19 bases lay outside the gene matches. The CDR3 reads CASSRTGRCSGYDEAFF. CDR3 sequence (DNA): TGCGCCAGCAGCCGGACAGGGCGGTGCAGTGGATACGATGAAGCTTTCTTT.

The rearrangement joins TRBV9 to TRBJ1-1; perhaps TRBD1 as D (6 bases). In germline, CDR1 is SGDLS, CDR2 YYNGEE. Trimming took 0 bases from V and 0 from J, leaving 12 bases between them. CDR3 length: 16 residues. The CDR3 reads CASSVDLSGVNTEAFF. In DNA, the CDR3 is TGTGCCAGCAGCGTAGACTTGTCAGGGGTGAACACTGAAGCTTTCTTT.

The V and J genes are TRBV25-1 and TRBJ2-2, with D unclear. This CDR3 spans 14 amino acids. Per germline, CDR1 MGHDK and CDR2 SYGVNS. Trimming shortened V by 3 bases and J by 4 bases, and 9 bases separated the two germline ends. Here the CDR3 DNA reads TGTGCCAGCAGTGAGGCGCGGTTCACCGGGGAGCTGTTTTTT. Translation: CASSEARFTGELFF.

This clone was seen a single time. The chain carries TRBV5-4 and TRBJ2-2, with TRBD2 matching 8 bases. Per the germline V gene, CDR1 is SGHNT and CDR2 is YYREEE (reference sequence). The V gene end was trimmed by 3 bases and the J gene end by 4 bases; junction bases not matched to a gene: 8. The CDR3 length is 16 residues. CDR3 protein: CASSSGLVSPTGELFF. CDR3 nucleotides: TGTGCCAGCAGCTCGGGACTAGTTTCTCCCACCGGGGAGCTGTTTTTT.

The V and J genes are TRBV6-2 or TRBV6-3 and TRBJ1-6; tentatively, D is TRBD1 (5 bases). Germline V gene data show CDR1 as MNHEY and CDR2 as SVGEGT. With 6 bases removed from V and 11 bases from J, the gap between germline ends came to 20 bases. The length of the CDR3 is 15 residues. The CDR3 loop is CASSSDGLWTTPLHF. In DNA form, the CDR3 reads TGTGCCAGCAGCTCAGACGGGTTATGGACAACACCCCTCCACTTT.